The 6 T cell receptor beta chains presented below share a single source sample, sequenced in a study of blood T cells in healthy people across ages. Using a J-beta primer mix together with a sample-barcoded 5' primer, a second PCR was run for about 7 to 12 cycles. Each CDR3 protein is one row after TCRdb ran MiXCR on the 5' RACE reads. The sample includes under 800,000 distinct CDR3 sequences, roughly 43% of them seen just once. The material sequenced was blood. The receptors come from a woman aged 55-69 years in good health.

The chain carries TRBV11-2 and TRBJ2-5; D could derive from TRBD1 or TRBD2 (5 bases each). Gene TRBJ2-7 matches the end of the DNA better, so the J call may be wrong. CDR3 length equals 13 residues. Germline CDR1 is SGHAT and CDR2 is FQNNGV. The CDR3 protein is CASSLAGDGEQYF. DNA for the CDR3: TGTGCCAGCAGCTTAGCTGGGGACGGCGAGCAGTACTTC.

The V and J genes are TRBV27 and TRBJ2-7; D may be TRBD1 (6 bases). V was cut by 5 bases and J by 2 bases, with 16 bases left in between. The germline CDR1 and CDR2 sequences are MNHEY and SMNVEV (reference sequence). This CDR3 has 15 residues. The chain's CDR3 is CASSINNRATYEQYF. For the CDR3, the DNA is TGTGCCAGCAGTATCAACAACAGGGCCACCTACGAGCAGTACTTC.

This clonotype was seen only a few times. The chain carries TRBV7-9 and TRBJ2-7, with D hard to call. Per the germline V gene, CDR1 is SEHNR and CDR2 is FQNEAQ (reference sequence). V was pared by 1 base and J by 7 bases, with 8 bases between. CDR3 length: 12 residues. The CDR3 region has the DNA TGTGCCAGCAGCTTAGAGGAAGGGGAGCAGTACTTC. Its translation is CASSLEEGEQYF.

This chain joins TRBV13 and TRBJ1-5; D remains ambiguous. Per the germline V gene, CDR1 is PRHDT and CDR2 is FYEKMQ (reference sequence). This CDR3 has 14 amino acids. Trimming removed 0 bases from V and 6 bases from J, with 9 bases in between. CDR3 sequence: CASSLGGSGQPQHF. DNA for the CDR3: TGTGCCAGCAGCTTAGGGGGCAGCGGTCAGCCCCAGCATTTT.

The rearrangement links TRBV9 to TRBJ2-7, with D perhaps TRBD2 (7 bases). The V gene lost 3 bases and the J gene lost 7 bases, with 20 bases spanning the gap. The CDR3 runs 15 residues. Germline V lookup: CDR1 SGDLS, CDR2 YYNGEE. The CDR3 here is CASSEGGETRNEQYF. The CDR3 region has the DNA TGTGCCAGCAGCGAAGGGGGGGAGACTAGAAATGAGCAGTACTTC.

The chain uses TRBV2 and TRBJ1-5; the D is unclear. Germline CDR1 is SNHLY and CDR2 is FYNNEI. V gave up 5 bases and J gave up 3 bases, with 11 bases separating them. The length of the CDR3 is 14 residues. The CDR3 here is CASSLGRLNQPQHF. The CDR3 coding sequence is TGTGCCAGCAGTCTTGGCAGGCTCAATCAGCCCCAGCATTTT. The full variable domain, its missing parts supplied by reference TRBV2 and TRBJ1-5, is EPEVTQTPSHQVTQMGQEVILRCVPISNHLYFYWYRQILGQKVEFLVSFYNNEISEKSEIFDDQFSVERPDGSNFTLKIRSTKLEDSAMYFCASSLGRLNQPQHFGDGTRLSIL.